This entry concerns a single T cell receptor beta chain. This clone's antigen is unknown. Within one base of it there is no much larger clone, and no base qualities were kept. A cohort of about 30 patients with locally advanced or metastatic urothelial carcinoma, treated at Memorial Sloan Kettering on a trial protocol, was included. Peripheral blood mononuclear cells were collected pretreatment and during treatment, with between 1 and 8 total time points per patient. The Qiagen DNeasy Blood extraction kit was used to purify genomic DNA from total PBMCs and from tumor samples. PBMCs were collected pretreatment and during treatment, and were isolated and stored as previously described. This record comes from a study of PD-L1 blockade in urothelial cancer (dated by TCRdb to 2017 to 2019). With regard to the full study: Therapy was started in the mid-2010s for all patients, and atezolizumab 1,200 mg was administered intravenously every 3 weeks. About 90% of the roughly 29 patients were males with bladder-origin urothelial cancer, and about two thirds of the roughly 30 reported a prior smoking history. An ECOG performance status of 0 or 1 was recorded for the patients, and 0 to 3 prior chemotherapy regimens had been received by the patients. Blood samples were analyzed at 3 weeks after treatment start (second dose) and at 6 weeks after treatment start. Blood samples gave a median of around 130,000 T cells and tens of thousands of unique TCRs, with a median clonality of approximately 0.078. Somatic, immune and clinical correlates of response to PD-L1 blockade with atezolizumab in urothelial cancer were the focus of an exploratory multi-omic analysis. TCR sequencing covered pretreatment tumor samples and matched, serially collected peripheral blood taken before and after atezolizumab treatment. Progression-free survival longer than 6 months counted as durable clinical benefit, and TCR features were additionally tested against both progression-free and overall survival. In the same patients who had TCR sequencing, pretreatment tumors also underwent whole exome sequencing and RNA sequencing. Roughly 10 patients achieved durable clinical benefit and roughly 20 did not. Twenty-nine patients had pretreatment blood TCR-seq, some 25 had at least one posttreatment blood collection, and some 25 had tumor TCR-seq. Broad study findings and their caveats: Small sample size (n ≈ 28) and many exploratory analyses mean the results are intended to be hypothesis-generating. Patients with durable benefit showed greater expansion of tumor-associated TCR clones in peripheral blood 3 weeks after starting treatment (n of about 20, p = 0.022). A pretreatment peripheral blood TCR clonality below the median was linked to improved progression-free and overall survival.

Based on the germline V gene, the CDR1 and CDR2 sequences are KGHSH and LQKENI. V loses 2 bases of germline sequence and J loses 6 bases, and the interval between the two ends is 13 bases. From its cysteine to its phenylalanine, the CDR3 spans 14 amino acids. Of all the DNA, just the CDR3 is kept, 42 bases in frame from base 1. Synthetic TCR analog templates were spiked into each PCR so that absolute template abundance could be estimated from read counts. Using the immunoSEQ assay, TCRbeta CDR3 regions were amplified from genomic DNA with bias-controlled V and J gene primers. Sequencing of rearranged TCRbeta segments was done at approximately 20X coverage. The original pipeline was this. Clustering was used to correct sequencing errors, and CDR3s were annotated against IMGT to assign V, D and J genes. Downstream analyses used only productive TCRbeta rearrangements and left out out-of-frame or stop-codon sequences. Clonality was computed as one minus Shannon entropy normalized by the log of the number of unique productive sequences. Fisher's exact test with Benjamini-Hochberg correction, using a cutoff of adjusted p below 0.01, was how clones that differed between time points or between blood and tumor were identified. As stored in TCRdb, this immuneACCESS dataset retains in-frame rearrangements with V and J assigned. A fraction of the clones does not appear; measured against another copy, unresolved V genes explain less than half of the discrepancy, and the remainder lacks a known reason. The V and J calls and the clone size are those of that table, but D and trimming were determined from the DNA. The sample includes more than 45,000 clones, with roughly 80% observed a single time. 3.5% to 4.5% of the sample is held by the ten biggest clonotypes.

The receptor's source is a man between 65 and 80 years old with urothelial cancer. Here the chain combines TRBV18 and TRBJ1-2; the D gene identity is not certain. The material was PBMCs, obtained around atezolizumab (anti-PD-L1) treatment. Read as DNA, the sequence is TGTGCCAGCTCACCAGACGGGAAGCTTAATGGCTACACCTTC. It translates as CASSPDGKLNGYTF.